These 18 T cell receptor beta chains share one sample of origin, sequenced in a study of blood T cell repertoires in COVID-19. Method: immunoSEQ multiplex PCR; TCRdb's copy keeps in-frame clones and lacks some. Of some 150,000 clones in the sample, roughly 90% are singletons; the top ten hold over 9.5%. Input material: peripheral blood. The receptors originated from a man in his fifties or sixties with active or convalescent COVID-19.

The CDR3 protein is CASTTGLAGDEQYF. CDR3 nucleotide sequence: TGTGCCAGCACCACTGGACTAGCGGGAGACGAGCAGTACTTC. The rearrangement uses TRBV27 and TRBJ2-7; 13 bases align to TRBD2. The V segment lost 7 bases and the J segment 5 bases; nucleotides outside the gene matches: 5. From germline, CDR1 is MNHEY and CDR2 SMNVEV (reference sequence). The CDR3 has 14 residues.

The chain joins TRBV24-1 to TRBJ1-5, with D possibly matching TRBD1 (6 bases). The CDR3 spans 16 residues. With 4 bases removed from V and 6 bases from J, the gap between germline ends came to 18 bases. Germline V gene data show CDR1 as KGHDR and CDR2 as SFDVKD. DNA for the CDR3: TGTGCCACCAGTGACCCGGCACAGGGTAAGAGTCAGCCCCAGCATTTT. This sequence encodes CATSDPAQGKSQPQHF.

In DNA, the CDR3 is TGCAGTGCCAGTGTCCGGGGTGCTATAGGCTACACCTTC. It translates to CSASVRGAIGYTF. The chain uses TRBV20-1 and TRBJ1-2; D unresolved. Germline values: CDR1 DFQATT, CDR2 SNEGSKA (reference sequence). This CDR3 is 13 amino acids long. V lost 6 bases, J lost 8 bases, and 19 bases lay in between.

The chain combines TRBV28 with TRBJ2-7; TRBD1 aligns across 8 bases. The V segment lost 4 bases and the J segment 4 bases; nucleotides outside the gene matches: 3. This CDR3 comprises 13 residues. Germline V gene lookup returns CDR1 MDHEN and CDR2 SYDVKM. The CDR3 protein is CASSSGQGYEQYF. CDR3 in DNA: TGTGCCAGCAGTTCCGGACAGGGTTACGAGCAGTACTTC.

This clone was detected once. The genes are TRBV14 and TRBJ2-5; D call uncertain. This CDR3 has 14 amino acids. The V end was cut by 1 base, the J end by 7 bases, with 13 bases between. Germline V gene lookup returns CDR1 SGHDN and CDR2 FVKESK. For the CDR3, the DNA is TGTGCCAGCAGCCAAGGGCGGTCCAAGACGACCCAGTACTTC. Translating it yields CASSQGRSKTTQYF.

The V gene is TRBV19, the J gene TRBJ2-7, with D unresolved. Germline CDR1 and CDR2: LNHDA and SQIVND (reference sequence). The CDR3 sequence is 14 residues long. Trimming pared 5 bases from V and 2 bases from J, leaving 13 bases between. CDR3 loop: CASSVSGSTYEQYF. Written as DNA, the CDR3 is TGTGCCAGTAGTGTCTCCGGTTCCACCTACGAGCAGTACTTC. Variable domain in full (rest from reference TRBV19 and TRBJ2-7): DGGITQSPKYLFRKEGQNVTLSCEQNLNHDAMYWYRQDPGQGLRLIYYSQIVNDFQKGDIAEGYSVSREKKESFPLTVTSAQKNPTAFYLCASSVSGSTYEQYFGPGTRLTVT.

This chain connects TRBV6-5 to TRBJ2-5; the match to TRBD1 covers 7 bases. This CDR3 has 15 residues. The V gene end was trimmed by 0 bases and the J gene end by 5 bases; junction bases not matched to a gene: 6. Germline V lookup: CDR1 MNHEY, CDR2 SVGAGI. For the CDR3, the DNA is TGTGCCAGCAGTTACTCATCAACAGGGGTGGAGACCCAGTACTTC. Translating gives CASSYSSTGVETQYF.

This sequence joins TRBV9 and TRBJ1-2; weak D call: TRBD1 (5 bases). CDR3 length equals 14 residues. Germline assignment: CDR1 SGDLS and CDR2 YYNGEE. Deletions cut 0 bases from V and 4 bases from J, with 10 bases between. CDR3: CASSVVGGTYGYTF. In nucleotides, the CDR3 is TGTGCCAGCAGCGTAGTCGGGGGTACCTATGGCTACACCTTC.

In its sample, this clone was seen a few times. The gene calls are TRBV19 and TRBJ2-3; TRBD2 matches 15 bases. Unmatched junction bases numbered 3, after V lost 10 bases and J lost 4 bases. The germline CDR1 and CDR2 sequences are LNHDA and SQIVND (reference sequence). The CDR3 is made up of 14 amino acids. CDR3 bases: TGTGCCACTCGGACTAGCGGGAGGGCAGATACGCAGTATTTT. It yields the protein CATRTSGRADTQYF.

The chain joins TRBV12-3 or TRBV12-4 to TRBJ1-5, with a possible D match to TRBD1 (5 bases). The CDR3 loop spans 13 amino acids. V lost 8 bases, J lost 5 bases, and 13 bases lay in between. The CDR3 protein is CASGQGEHQPQHF. Here the CDR3 DNA reads TGTGCCAGCGGCCAAGGGGAACATCAGCCCCAGCATTTT.

V and J are TRBV6-5 and TRBJ2-7, with 7 bases identical to TRBD1. The CDR3 has 15 amino acids. CDR1 is MNHEY, CDR2 SVGAGI, per germline. V dropped 4 bases and J dropped 5; count of bases not matched to a gene: 11. The CDR3 DNA reads TGTGCCAGCAGTTCACGGCGGTACAGGGGCGACGAGCAGTACTTC. Translated: CASSSRRYRGDEQYF.

V gene TRBV12-3 or TRBV12-4 combines with J gene TRBJ2-1; no clear D. V shed 5 bases and J shed 3 bases, with 5 bases lying between them. CDR3 length equals 12 residues. CDR3 sequence (DNA): TGTGCCAGCAGTCAATTCTACAATGAGCAGTTCTTC. It is translated as CASSQFYNEQFF.

The rearrangement uses TRBV7-9 and TRBJ1-6, with D tentatively TRBD1 (5 bases). V dropped 3 bases and J dropped 5 bases, with 11 bases sitting between them. There are 15 residues in the CDR3. Germline V CDR1 and CDR2: SEHNR, FQNEAQ (reference sequence). CDR3 nucleotides: TGTGCCAGCAGCTTCCGACAGATAGATAATTCACCCCTCCACTTT. This translates into CASSFRQIDNSPLHF.

This chain joins TRBV7-2 and TRBJ1-2; D gene uncertain. V shed 5 bases and J shed 7 bases, with 17 bases lying between them. CDR3 length equals 14 residues. From germline, CDR1 is SGHTA and CDR2 FQGNSA. CDR3 DNA: TGTGCCAGCAGCCGCGGGCCAGGAGACTCTGGCTACACCTTC. Amino acids: CASSRGPGDSGYTF.

The chain combines TRBV28 with TRBJ2-5; possible D gene TRBD2, 5 bases. The CDR3 runs to 15 residues. V lost 10 bases to trimming and J lost 6 bases, with 24 bases between them. From germline, CDR1 is MDHEN and CDR2 SYDVKM. CDR3 in DNA: TGTGCCACCAGGCTTAGTGGGAGTTCCGTGCAGACCCAGTACTTC. Protein product: CATRLSGSSVQTQYF.

This chain connects TRBV4-2 to TRBJ1-4; D remains unclear. Deletions cut 0 bases from V and 8 bases from J, with 13 bases between. Germline V lookup: CDR1 LGHNA, CDR2 YNFKEQ. The CDR3 totals 15 residues. The CDR3 loop is CASSQDRPSEEKLFF. The CDR3 DNA reads TGTGCCAGCAGCCAAGATCGACCGAGCGAGGAAAAACTGTTTTTT.

The chain combines TRBV7-9 with TRBJ2-7, with 8 bases matching TRBD1. Trimming removed 4 bases from V and 0 bases from J; junction bases left unmatched: 5. This CDR3 is 15 amino acids long. The germline gives CDR1 SEHNR, CDR2 FQNEAQ (reference sequence). In DNA, the CDR3 is TGTGCCAGCAGCTCCCGGGACAGGAGCTCCTACGAGCAGTACTTC. Its protein product is CASSSRDRSSYEQYF.

The chain couples TRBV5-1 to TRBJ1-3, with 9 nucleotides matching TRBD1. J gave up 4 bases and V 5 bases, and 10 bases lay outside the gene matches. CDR1 is SGHRS and CDR2 is YFSETQ in the germline V gene. The CDR3 runs to 16 residues. Here the CDR3 DNA reads TGCGCCAGCAGTTGGGAAGGACAGGGGAGAGGAAACACCATATATTTT. Translating gives CASSWEGQGRGNTIYF. The whole variable domain, filled in from reference TRBV5-1 and TRBJ1-3, reads KAGVTQTPRYLIKTRGQQVTLSCSPISGHRSVSWYQQTPGQGLQFLFEYFSETQRNKGNFPGRFSGRQFSNSRSEMNVSTLELGDSALYLCASSWEGQGRGNTIYFGEGSWLTVV.